The rows below give T cell receptor beta chains drawn from one sample of a study of OX40 agonist ivuxolimab in advanced cancers. Produced via immunoSEQ multiplex PCR; TCRdb's table is partial and in-frame only. The sample shows tens of thousands of clones, around 90% of them seen only once. Specimen: CD4+ or CD8+ T cells sorted from blood, collected in a trial of the OX40 agonist ivuxolimab. These receptors originate from an adult with an advanced solid tumor such as melanoma, head and neck, liver or kidney cancer. CDR3s include the opening cysteine and the closing phenylalanine or tryptophan. D genes are given only for firm matches. The size of a clone is reported for some rows only, either as once, few or many, or as a class for expanded clones.

clone size: .
V gene: TRBV5-1
D gene: .
CDR3 protein: CASSATVPLYGYTF

clone size: .
V gene: TRBV7-9
D gene: .
CDR3 protein: CASSSPTELSYEQYF

clone size: .
V gene: TRBV28
D gene: TRBD2
CDR3 protein: CASSSITSGRAHEQYF

clone size: .
V gene: TRBV19
D gene: .
CDR3 protein: CASSIDFRAARSTDTQYF

clone size: .
V gene: TRBV7-9
D gene: .
CDR3 protein: CASSSRVGSPIEQFF

clone size: medium-sized
V gene: TRBV7-9
D gene: TRBD1
CDR3 protein: CASSPPTGSYEQYF

clone size: .
V gene: TRBV5-1
D gene: .
CDR3 protein: CASSLSSGDGEKLFF

clone size: .
V gene: TRBV6-5
D gene: TRBD1
CDR3 protein: CASSYSDRADGYTF

clone size: .
V gene: TRBV7-9
D gene: .
CDR3 protein: CASSERIYNEQFF

clone size: .
V gene: TRBV25-1
D gene: .
CDR3 protein: CASSAWGAYEQYF

clone size: once
V gene: TRBV5-5
D gene: TRBD1
CDR3 protein: CASSSIPGQGETQYF

clone size: once
V gene: TRBV27
D gene: .
CDR3 protein: CASIQRRGLRDTEAFF

clone size: .
V gene: TRBV5-1
D gene: TRBD2
CDR3 protein: CASSGTGLATYNEQFF

clone size: .
V gene: TRBV29-1
D gene: .
CDR3 protein: CSVRWGGGGTDTQYF

clone size: .
V gene: TRBV4-2
D gene: TRBD1
CDR3 protein: CASSQEGTGNSEQYF

clone size: .
V gene: TRBV6-6
D gene: .
CDR3 protein: CASSFFGRSTNEKLFF

clone size: .
V gene: TRBV7-2
D gene: .
CDR3 protein: CASSLVDLPDEQFF

clone size: few
V gene: TRBV2
D gene: .
CDR3 protein: CASSEDLGNTEAFF

clone size: .
V gene: TRBV6-1
D gene: .
CDR3 protein: CASMGDTSTDTQYF

clone size: .
V gene: TRBV4-1
D gene: .
CDR3 protein: CASSHGEGARGTQYF

clone size: .
V gene: TRBV14
D gene: .
CDR3 protein: CASSHLGGGPTHF

clone size: .
V gene: TRBV18
D gene: .
CDR3 protein: CASSTTDRTNTGELFF

clone size: .
V gene: TRBV5-1
D gene: .
CDR3 protein: CASSFGLSRDLTSYEQYF

clone size: .
V gene: TRBV27
D gene: .
CDR3 protein: CASKSLERGTEAFF

clone size: .
V gene: TRBV4-1
D gene: TRBD2
CDR3 protein: CASSPAGAGGSSGANVLTF

clone size: .
V gene: TRBV28
D gene: .
CDR3 protein: CASASGGTGSYEQYF

clone size: .
V gene: TRBV10-3
D gene: .
CDR3 protein: CAISERPGGTEAFF

clone size: .
V gene: TRBV5-4
D gene: .
CDR3 protein: CASSVKIGTTDTQYF

clone size: .
V gene: TRBV28
D gene: TRBD1
CDR3 protein: CASSFYRGRGNEQFF

clone size: .
V gene: TRBV28
D gene: .
CDR3 protein: CASLNIRTASSYEQYF

clone size: .
V gene: TRBV18
D gene: TRBD1
CDR3 protein: CASSSGPQGAYNSPLHF

clone size: .
V gene: TRBV11-2
D gene: TRBD2
CDR3 protein: CASSLSGRIEQYF

clone size: .
V gene: TRBV14
D gene: TRBD1
CDR3 protein: CASSVQGAGTQYF

clone size: .
V gene: TRBV28
D gene: .
CDR3 protein: CASRDWTGNTIYF

clone size: .
V gene: TRBV5-4
D gene: .
CDR3 protein: CASSLDSQRVNSPLHF

clone size: .
V gene: TRBV5-1
D gene: TRBD1
CDR3 protein: CASSLGRTGVTDTQYF

clone size: .
V gene: TRBV6-5
D gene: .
CDR3 protein: CASSSLEAFF

clone size: .
V gene: TRBV14
D gene: .
CDR3 protein: CASSQGPGGNQETQYF

clone size: .
V gene: TRBV5-5
D gene: TRBD1
CDR3 protein: CASSLWGQVNTEAFF

clone size: .
V gene: TRBV18
D gene: .
CDR3 protein: CASSPEGHDYGYTF

clone size: .
V gene: TRBV5-4
D gene: .
CDR3 protein: CASSLAGREQYF

clone size: once
V gene: TRBV9
D gene: TRBD1
CDR3 protein: CASSVGQGRREQYF